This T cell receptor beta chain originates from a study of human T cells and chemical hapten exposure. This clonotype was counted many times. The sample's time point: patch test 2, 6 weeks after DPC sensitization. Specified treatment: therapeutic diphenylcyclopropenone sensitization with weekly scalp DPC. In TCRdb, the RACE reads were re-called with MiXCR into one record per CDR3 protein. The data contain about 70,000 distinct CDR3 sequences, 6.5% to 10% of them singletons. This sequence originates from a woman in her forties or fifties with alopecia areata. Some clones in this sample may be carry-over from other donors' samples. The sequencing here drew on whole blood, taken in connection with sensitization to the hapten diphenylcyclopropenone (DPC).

The CDR3 region is CASSLERGNSPLHF. In DNA form, the CDR3 reads TGTGCCAGCAGCTTAGAACGGGGCAATTCACCCCTCCACTTT. J is TRBJ1-6 and V is TRBV7-2; possibly TRBD1 for D (5 bases). The CDR3 contains 14 residues. V shed 1 base and J shed 7 bases, with 8 bases lying between them. The germline V gene has CDR1 SGHTA and CDR2 FQGNSA.